Below, 21 T cell receptor beta chains from the same sample are listed, as sequenced in a study of OX40 agonist ivuxolimab in advanced cancers. To prepare the library, the immunoSEQ multiplex PCR assay was applied. TCRdb mirrors the immuneACCESS table, restricted to in-frame sequences. Some clones are absent from its copies; in checked studies, under half trace to an unresolved V gene, and the reason for the others is unknown. The sample contains approximately 45,000 clones, 70% to 90% of them found a single time. Clones ranked in the top ten supply around 20% of the sample. This sample comprised CD4+ or CD8+ T cells sorted from blood, obtained in a trial of the OX40 agonist ivuxolimab. The receptors here all came from an adult with an advanced solid tumor such as melanoma, head and neck, liver or kidney cancer.

The CDR3 sequence: CAWALGGSYEQYF. In nucleotides, the CDR3 is TGTGCCTGGGCCTTGGGGGGCTCCTACGAGCAGTACTTC. V gene TRBV30 combines with J gene TRBJ2-7, with a weak D call TRBD2 (6 bases). The CDR3 runs 13 residues. Trimming took 5 bases from V and 0 from J, leaving 11 bases between them. Germline V gene data show CDR1 as GTSNPN and CDR2 as SVGIG (reference sequence).

V usage is TRBV9 and J usage is TRBJ1-1; tentatively, D is TRBD1 (6 bases). V lost 4 bases and J lost 0, with 13 bases in between. Germline CDR1 reads SGDLS; CDR2 reads YYNGEE. The CDR3 is made up of 15 amino acids. CDR3 protein: CASSTTGNLNTEAFF. CDR3 sequence (DNA): TGTGCCAGCAGCACTACAGGGAATTTGAACACTGAAGCTTTCTTT.

V and J are TRBV7-9 and TRBJ2-3, with D possibly matching TRBD2 (6 bases). The CDR3 extends over 17 amino acids. The V end was cut by 6 bases, the J end by 0 bases, with 19 bases between. Per germline, CDR1 SEHNR and CDR2 FQNEAQ (reference sequence). CDR3: CASRTMTALASTDTQYF. For the CDR3, the DNA is TGTGCCAGCAGAACTATGACAGCCCTAGCGAGCACAGATACGCAGTATTTT.

The V call is TRBV28, the J call TRBJ1-5; D gene unclear. V lost 3 bases and J lost 1, with 4 bases in between. CDR3 length: 13 residues. The V gene's germline CDR1 is MDHEN and CDR2 SYDVKM. The chain's CDR3 is CASSFLSNQPQHF. The CDR3 region has the DNA TGTGCCAGCAGTTTTTTAAGCAATCAGCCCCAGCATTTT.

Points on this clone: In the same sample, other DNA sequences code for this CDR3. V gene TRBV5-6 combines with J gene TRBJ2-5; D remains ambiguous. The CDR3 totals 11 residues. The V end was cut by 0 bases, the J end by 5 bases, with 2 bases between. In germline, CDR1 is SGHDT, CDR2 YYEEEE. The CDR3 sequence: CASSLDETQYF. CDR3 DNA sequence: TGTGCCAGCAGCTTGGACGAGACCCAGTACTTC.

This chain links TRBV7-6 with TRBJ1-3; D uncertain. Germline V gene lookup returns CDR1 SGHVS and CDR2 FNYEAQ. CDR3 length equals 12 residues. V was shortened by 0 bases and J by 4 bases, with 1 base between the two germline ends. The CDR3 DNA reads as TGTGCCAGCAGCTTAGCGGGAAACACCATATATTTT. This sequence encodes CASSLAGNTIYF.

V and J are TRBV10-1 and TRBJ2-2; TRBD1 aligns across 8 bases. The V gene end was trimmed by 6 bases and the J gene end by 6 bases; junction bases not matched to a gene: 0. The CDR3 consists of 12 residues. Per the germline V gene, CDR1 is WNHNN and CDR2 is SYGVQD (reference sequence). CDR3 region: CASRQGAGELFF. CDR3 in DNA: TGCGCCAGCAGACAGGGGGCCGGGGAGCTGTTTTTT.

Worth noting for this clone: Different DNA sequences within this sample yield the same CDR3. CDR3 protein: CASSPGGYEQYF. In nucleotides, the CDR3 is TGTGCCAGCAGCCCCGGGGGGTACGAGCAGTACTTC. This chain connects TRBV11-3 to TRBJ2-7, with 7 bases matching TRBD2. This CDR3 contains 12 residues. J was trimmed by 4 bases and V by 5 bases; bases with no gene match: 2. Germline V gene data show CDR1 as SGHNT and CDR2 as YENEEA.

The chain is built from TRBV28 and TRBJ1-1; D perhaps matches TRBD1 (5 bases). Trimming removed 6 bases at V and 6 bases at J, with 20 bases between. CDR3 length equals 15 residues. Germline lookup yields CDR1 MDHEN and CDR2 SYDVKM. The DNA of the CDR3 is TGTGCCAGCAGGAAAGGGACGGCCCCGCTGGCTGAAGCTTTCTTT. Protein: CASRKGTAPLAEAFF.

This chain connects TRBV7-9 to TRBJ2-1, with D uncertain. This CDR3 has 16 amino acids. The V end lost 5 bases, the J end lost 8 bases, and 22 bases lay between the germline ends. CDR1 is SEHNR and CDR2 is FQNEAQ in the germline V gene (reference sequence). CDR3 residues: CASSPEEGWGSDEQFF. As DNA, the CDR3 is TGTGCCAGCAGCCCAGAGGAAGGTTGGGGTTCCGATGAGCAGTTCTTC. Complete variable domain (other parts from reference TRBV7-9 and TRBJ2-1): DTGVSQNPRHKITKRGQNVTFRCDPISEHNRLYWYRQTLGQGPEFLTYFQNEAQLEKSRLLSDRFSAERPKGSFSTLEIQRTEQGDSAMYLCASSPEEGWGSDEQFFGPGTRLTVL.

The chain uses TRBV28 and TRBJ1-4; D unclear. Germline CDR1 MDHEN, CDR2 SYDVKM. The CDR3 length is 15 residues. Trimming removed 6 bases from V and 6 bases from J, with 17 bases in between. CDR3: CASSLESRFDEKLFF. CDR3 coding DNA: TGTGCCAGCAGCCTAGAGTCCAGATTTGATGAAAAACTGTTTTTT.

The V and J genes are TRBV29-1 and TRBJ1-1; 7 nucleotides match TRBD1. With 4 bases clipped from V and 3 bases from J, the junction kept 2 bases outside the gene matches. The germline gives CDR1 SQVTM, CDR2 ANQGSEA. The length of the CDR3 is 12 residues. CDR3 protein: CSVGGGYTEAFF. CDR3 bases: TGCAGCGTTGGAGGGGGCTACACTGAAGCTTTCTTT.

This clone has a single count. The genes are TRBV7-6 and TRBJ2-1, with 10 bases that match TRBD2. After removal of 2 bases from V and 3 bases from J, the junction contained 7 bases not matched to a gene. This CDR3 has 17 amino acids. Germline CDR1 SGHVS, CDR2 FNYEAQ. CDR3 DNA: TGTGCCAGCAGCTTAATTAGCGGGGGGTCACACTACAATGAGCAGTTCTTC. Translating it yields CASSLISGGSHYNEQFF.

The CDR3 DNA follows: TGTGCCAGCAGCGGTCTGGCGGGGTCTAGCACAGATACGCAGTATTTT. It yields the protein CASSGLAGSSTDTQYF. The rearrangement joins TRBV9 to TRBJ2-3; D perhaps matches TRBD2 (6 bases). Trimming took 3 bases from V and 0 from J, leaving 14 bases between them. Germline assignment: CDR1 SGDLS and CDR2 YYNGEE. The CDR3 runs to 16 residues.

This chain links TRBV19 with TRBJ2-2; the D gene is possibly TRBD1 (5 bases). This CDR3 contains 15 residues. The germline V gene has CDR1 LNHDA and CDR2 SQIVND (reference sequence). Trimming removed 4 bases at V and 0 bases at J, with 9 bases between. The CDR3 bases are TGTGCCAGTAGTACAGGGTGGGCGAACACCGGGGAGCTGTTTTTT. Amino acid sequence: CASSTGWANTGELFF. Drawing the rest from reference TRBV19 and TRBJ2-2, the complete variable domain is DGGITQSPKYLFRKEGQNVTLSCEQNLNHDAMYWYRQDPGQGLRLIYYSQIVNDFQKGDIAEGYSVSREKKESFPLTVTSAQKNPTAFYLCASSTGWANTGELFFGEGSRLTVL.

The V gene is TRBV7-2, the J gene TRBJ2-7, with D tentatively TRBD2 (5 bases). Trimming removed 5 bases from V and 1 base from J, with 12 bases in between. This CDR3 has 14 amino acids. Looked up from germline, CDR1 is SGHTA and CDR2 is FQGNSA. CDR3 in amino acids: CASSVRERSYEQYF. The CDR3 nucleotides read TGTGCCAGCAGCGTCCGGGAAAGGTCCTACGAGCAGTACTTC.

J is TRBJ1-4 and V is TRBV27, with a tentative D call TRBD1 (5 bases). V was cut by 0 bases and J by 5 bases, with 13 bases left in between. The germline V gene encodes CDR1 MNHEY and CDR2 SMNVEV (reference sequence). The CDR3 is made up of 16 amino acids. The CDR3 is CASSLSGQGLNEKLFF. The CDR3 region has the DNA TGTGCCAGCAGTTTATCGGGGCAGGGCCTAAATGAAAAACTGTTTTTT. The whole variable domain, remainder taken from reference TRBV27 and TRBJ1-4, is EAQVTQNPRYLITVTGKKLTVTCSQNMNHEYMSWYRQDPGLGLRQIYYSMNVEVTDKGDVPEGYKVSRKEKRNFPLILESPSPNQTSLYFCASSLSGQGLNEKLFFGSGTQLSVL.

The chain recombines TRBV7-2 with TRBJ1-6; 7 bases agree with TRBD1. Germline V gene sequence: CDR1 SGHTA, CDR2 FQGNSA. The CDR3 totals 14 residues. The trim removed 5 bases at V and 6 bases at J, leaving 4 bases unmatched. Written as DNA, the CDR3 is TGTGCCAGCAGCATGGGACAGATTAATTCACCCCTCCACTTT. Translation gives CASSMGQINSPLHF. Full variable domain (rest looked up from reference TRBV7-2 and TRBJ1-6): GAGVSQSPSNKVTEKGKDVELRCDPISGHTALYWYRQSLGQGLEFLIYFQGNSAPDKSGLPSDRFSAERTGGSVSTLTIQRTQQEDSAVYLCASSMGQINSPLHFGNGTRLTVT.

This clone occurred once. This chain joins TRBV15 and TRBJ2-3; TRBD1 agrees at 12 bases. V dropped 5 bases and J dropped 6; count of bases not matched to a gene: 9. Germline V gene sequence: CDR1 LNHNV, CDR2 YYDKDF (reference sequence). The CDR3 has 16 residues. The CDR3 nucleotides are TGTGCCACCAGCTTACGGGACAGGGGGCCATCGGATACGCAGTATTTT. Protein sequence: CATSLRDRGPSDTQYF.

This clone was picked up one time. The CDR3 reads CASSFSADLSFQYSPLHF. The CDR3, as DNA: TGTGCCAGCAGTTTCTCGGCGGACCTCTCATTCCAATATTCACCCCTCCACTTT. The rearrangement links TRBV27 to TRBJ1-6; D is uncertain. This CDR3 contains 18 residues. V was shortened by 3 bases and J by 8 bases, with 23 bases between the two germline ends. CDR1 and CDR2 from the germline V gene are MNHEY and SMNVEV (reference sequence).

The chain joins TRBV6-6 to TRBJ2-2; 9 bases line up with TRBD1. Losses at the gene ends were 2 bases for V and 6 bases for J; bases not matched to a gene: 7. This CDR3 spans 16 amino acids. CDR1 MNHNY and CDR2 SVGAGI come from the germline V gene (reference sequence). CDR3 in DNA: TGTGCCAGCAGTTACAAGGACAGGGGCTGCCCCGGGGAGCTGTTTTTT. It encodes CASSYKDRGCPGELFF.